This T cell receptor (beta chain) was captured in a study of T cell changes during pregnancy in multiple sclerosis. Some clones are missing from TCRdb's copy, which holds only in-frame ones; the method was immunoSEQ multiplex PCR. The sample holds more than 65,000 clones, roughly 91% seen once. Germline assignment: CDR1 SGHRS and CDR2 YFSETQ. The V gene lost 1 base and the J gene lost 6 bases, with 13 bases spanning the gap. This CDR3 comprises 14 residues. This rearrangement joins TRBV5-1 to TRBJ1-2; TRBD1 is a possible D gene (6 bases). This clonotype was sampled from a female donor with multiple sclerosis, enrolled in a pregnancy study. The specimen was peripheral blood, collected in the first trimester of pregnancy. The CDR3, as DNA: TGCGCCAGCAGCTTGCTGGGGGCGAAGGATGGCTACACCTTC. Translated, it gives CASSLLGAKDGYTF.